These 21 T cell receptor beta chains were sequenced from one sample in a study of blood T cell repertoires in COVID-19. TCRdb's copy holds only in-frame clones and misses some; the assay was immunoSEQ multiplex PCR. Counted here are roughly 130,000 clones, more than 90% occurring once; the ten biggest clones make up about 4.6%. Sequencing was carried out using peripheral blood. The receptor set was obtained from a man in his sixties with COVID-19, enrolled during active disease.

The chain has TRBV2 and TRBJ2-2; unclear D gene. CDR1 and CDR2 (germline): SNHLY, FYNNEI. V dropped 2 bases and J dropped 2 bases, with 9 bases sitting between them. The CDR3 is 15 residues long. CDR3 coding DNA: TGTGCCAGCAGTGAATTGGGCATCAACACCGGGGAGCTGTTTTTT. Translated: CASSELGINTGELFF.

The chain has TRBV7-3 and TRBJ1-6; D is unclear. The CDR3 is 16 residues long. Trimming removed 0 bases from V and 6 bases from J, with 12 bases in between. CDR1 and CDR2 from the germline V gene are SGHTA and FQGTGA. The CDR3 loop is CASSLTSGIGNSPLHF. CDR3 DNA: TGTGCCAGCAGCTTAACAAGCGGCATCGGTAATTCACCCCTCCACTTT.

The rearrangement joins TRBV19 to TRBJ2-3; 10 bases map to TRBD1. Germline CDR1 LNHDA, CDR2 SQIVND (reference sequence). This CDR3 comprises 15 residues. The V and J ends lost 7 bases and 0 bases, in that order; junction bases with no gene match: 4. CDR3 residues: CASTRDRGSTDTQYF. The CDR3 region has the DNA TGTGCCAGTACCCGGGACAGGGGTAGCACAGATACGCAGTATTTT.

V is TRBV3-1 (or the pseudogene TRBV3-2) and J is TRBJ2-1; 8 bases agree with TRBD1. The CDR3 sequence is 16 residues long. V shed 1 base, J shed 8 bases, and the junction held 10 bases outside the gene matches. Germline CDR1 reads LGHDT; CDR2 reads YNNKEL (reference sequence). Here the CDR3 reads CASSQVQGASGHEQFF. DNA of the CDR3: TGTGCCAGCAGCCAAGTTCAGGGGGCCTCTGGGCATGAGCAGTTCTTC.

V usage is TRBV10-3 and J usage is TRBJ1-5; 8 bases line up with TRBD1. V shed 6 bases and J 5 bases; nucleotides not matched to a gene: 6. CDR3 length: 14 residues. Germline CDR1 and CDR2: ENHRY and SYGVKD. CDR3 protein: CAISNIQGDQPQHF. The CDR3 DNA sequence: TGTGCCATCAGCAATATACAGGGGGATCAGCCCCAGCATTTT.

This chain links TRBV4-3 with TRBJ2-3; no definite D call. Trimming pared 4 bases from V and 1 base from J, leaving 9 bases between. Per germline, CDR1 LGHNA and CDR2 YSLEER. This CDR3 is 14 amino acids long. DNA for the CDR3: TGCGCCAGCAGCCGTTTCCGAGGCACAGATACGCAGTATTTT. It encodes CASSRFRGTDTQYF.

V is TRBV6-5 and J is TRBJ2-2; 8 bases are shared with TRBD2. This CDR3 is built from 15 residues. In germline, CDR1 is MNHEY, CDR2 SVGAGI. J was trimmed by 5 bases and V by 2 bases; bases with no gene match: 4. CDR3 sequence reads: CASSYSSGTTGELFF. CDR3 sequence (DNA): TGTGCCAGCAGTTACAGTAGCGGGACTACCGGGGAGCTGTTTTTT.

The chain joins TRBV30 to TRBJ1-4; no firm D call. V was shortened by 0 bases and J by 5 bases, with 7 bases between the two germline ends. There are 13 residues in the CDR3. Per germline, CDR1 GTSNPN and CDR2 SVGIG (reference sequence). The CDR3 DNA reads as TGTGCCTGGAGTGTACATGTGAATGAAAAACTGTTTTTT. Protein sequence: CAWSVHVNEKLFF.

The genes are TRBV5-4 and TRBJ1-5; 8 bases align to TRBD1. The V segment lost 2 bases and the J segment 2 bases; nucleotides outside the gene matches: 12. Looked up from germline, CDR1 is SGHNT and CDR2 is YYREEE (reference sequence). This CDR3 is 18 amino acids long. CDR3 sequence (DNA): TGTGCCAGCAGCTTCCTAACGAGGACAGGGAGAGGCAATCAGCCCCAGCATTTT. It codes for CASSFLTRTGRGNQPQHF. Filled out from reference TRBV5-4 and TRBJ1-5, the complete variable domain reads ETGVTQSPTHLIKTRGQQVTLRCSSQSGHNTVSWYQQALGQGPQFIFQYYREEENGRGNFPPRFSGLQFPNYSSELNVNALELDDSALYLCASSFLTRTGRGNQPQHFGDGTRLSIL.

CDR3 amino acids: CASSKLAGGTDTQYF. Written as DNA, the CDR3 is TGTGCCAGTAGTAAACTAGCGGGAGGTACAGATACGCAGTATTTT. The chain recombines TRBV19 with TRBJ2-3, with 12 nucleotides matching TRBD2. The V and J ends lost 4 bases and 3 bases, in that order; junction bases with no gene match: 2. The CDR3 is 15 residues long. The germline V gene encodes CDR1 LNHDA and CDR2 SQIVND (reference sequence).

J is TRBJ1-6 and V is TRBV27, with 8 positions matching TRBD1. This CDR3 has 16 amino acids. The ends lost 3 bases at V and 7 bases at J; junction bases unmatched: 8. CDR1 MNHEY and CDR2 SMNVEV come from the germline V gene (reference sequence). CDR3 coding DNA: TGTGCCAGCAGTTTGTTCGACAGGGGAGAAAATTCACCCCTCCACTTT. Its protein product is CASSLFDRGENSPLHF.

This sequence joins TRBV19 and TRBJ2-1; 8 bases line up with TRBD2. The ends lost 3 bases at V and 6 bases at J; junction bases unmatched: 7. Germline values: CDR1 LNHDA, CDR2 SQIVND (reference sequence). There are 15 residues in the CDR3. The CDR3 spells CASSILSGRGNEQFF. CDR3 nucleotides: TGTGCCAGTAGTATCTTAAGCGGGAGAGGCAATGAGCAGTTCTTC.

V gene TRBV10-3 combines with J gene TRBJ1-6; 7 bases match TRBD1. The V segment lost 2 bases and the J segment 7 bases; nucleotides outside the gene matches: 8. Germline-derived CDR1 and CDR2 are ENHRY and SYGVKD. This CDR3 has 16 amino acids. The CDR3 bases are TGTGCCATCAGTGAGATTGGGCCGACAGGGAATTCACCCCTCCACTTT. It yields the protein CAISEIGPTGNSPLHF.

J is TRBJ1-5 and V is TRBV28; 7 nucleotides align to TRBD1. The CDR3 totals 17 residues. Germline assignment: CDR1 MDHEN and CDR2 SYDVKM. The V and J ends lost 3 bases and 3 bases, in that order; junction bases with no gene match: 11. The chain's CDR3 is CASSLLEGANPNQPQHF. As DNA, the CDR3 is TGTGCCAGCAGTTTGTTAGAGGGGGCCAACCCCAATCAGCCCCAGCATTTT.

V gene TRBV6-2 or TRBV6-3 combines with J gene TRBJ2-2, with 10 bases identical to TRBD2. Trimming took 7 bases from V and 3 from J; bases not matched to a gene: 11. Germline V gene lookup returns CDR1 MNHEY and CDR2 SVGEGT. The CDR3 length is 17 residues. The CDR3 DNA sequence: TGTGCCAGCATCCCCAGCGGGAGGGCCTGGCACACCGGGGAGCTGTTTTTT. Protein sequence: CASIPSGRAWHTGELFF.

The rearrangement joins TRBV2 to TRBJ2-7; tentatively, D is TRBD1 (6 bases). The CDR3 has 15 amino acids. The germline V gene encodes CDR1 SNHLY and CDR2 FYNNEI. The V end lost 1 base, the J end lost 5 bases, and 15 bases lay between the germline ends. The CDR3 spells CASSEEGEKGNEQYF. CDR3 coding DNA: TGTGCCAGCAGTGAAGAGGGGGAGAAGGGGAACGAGCAGTACTTC.

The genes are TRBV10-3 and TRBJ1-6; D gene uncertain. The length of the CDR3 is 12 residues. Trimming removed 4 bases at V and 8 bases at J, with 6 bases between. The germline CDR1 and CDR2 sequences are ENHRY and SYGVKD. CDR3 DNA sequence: TGTGCCATCAGTGGCGGGGATTCACCCCTCCACTTT. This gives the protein CAISGGDSPLHF.

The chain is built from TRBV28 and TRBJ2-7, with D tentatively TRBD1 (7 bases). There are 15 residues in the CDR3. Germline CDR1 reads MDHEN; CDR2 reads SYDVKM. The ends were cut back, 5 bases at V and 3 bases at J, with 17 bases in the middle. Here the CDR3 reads CASSSGGGDYYEQYF. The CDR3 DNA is TGTGCCAGCAGTAGCGGAGGGGGCGACTACTACGAGCAGTACTTC.

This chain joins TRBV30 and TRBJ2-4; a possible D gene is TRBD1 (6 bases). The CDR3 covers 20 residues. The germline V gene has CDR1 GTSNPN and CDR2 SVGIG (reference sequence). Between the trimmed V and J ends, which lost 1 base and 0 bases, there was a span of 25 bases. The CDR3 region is CAWSDPVGTRFRGAKNIQYF. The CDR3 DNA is TGTGCCTGGAGTGACCCGGTAGGGACAAGATTTCGAGGAGCCAAAAACATTCAGTACTTC.

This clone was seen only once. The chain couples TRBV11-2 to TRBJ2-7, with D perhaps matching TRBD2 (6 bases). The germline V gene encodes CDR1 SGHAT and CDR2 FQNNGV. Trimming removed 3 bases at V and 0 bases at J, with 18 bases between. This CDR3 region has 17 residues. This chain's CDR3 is CASSFRGSRDSSYEQYF. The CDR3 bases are TGTGCCAGCAGCTTTCGGGGGAGTAGGGATTCCTCCTACGAGCAGTACTTC.

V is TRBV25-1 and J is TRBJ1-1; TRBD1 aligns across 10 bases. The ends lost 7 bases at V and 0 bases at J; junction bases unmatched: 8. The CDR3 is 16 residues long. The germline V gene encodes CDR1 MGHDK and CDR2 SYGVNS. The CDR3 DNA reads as TGTGCCAGCACGGCCGGGACAGGGGAAGTGAACACTGAAGCTTTCTTT. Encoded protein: CASTAGTGEVNTEAFF. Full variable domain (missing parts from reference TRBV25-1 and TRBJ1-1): EADIYQTPRYLVIGTGKKITLECSQTMGHDKMYWYQQDPGMELHLIHYSYGVNSTEKGDLSSESTVSRIRTEHFPLTLESARPSHTSQYLCASTAGTGEVNTEAFFGQGTRLTVV.